What follows are 21 T cell receptor beta chains derived from one specimen sequenced in a study of CD8 T cells in Susac syndrome. Random-hexamer reverse transcription was applied to about 0.45 to 1 ug RNA. TCRdb passed the immunoSEQ multiplex PCR reads through MiXCR, listing each CDR3 protein once. Here the sample spans 300,000 to 350,000 distinct CDR3 sequences, under 95% being singletons. Material: CD4+ T cells from PBMCs. The receptor source for this set is a human donor with multiple sclerosis.

CDR3 protein: CASRQGVGNEQFF. The CDR3 coding sequence is TGTGCCAGCCGACAGGGGGTCGGCAATGAGCAGTTCTTC. The V call is TRBV6-5, the J call TRBJ2-1; 9 bases agree with TRBD1. Germline loops: CDR1 MNHEY, CDR2 SVGAGI. There are 13 residues in the CDR3. V lost 8 bases, J lost 6 bases, and 5 bases stayed unmatched.

This chain connects TRBV5-1 to TRBJ2-1, with D tentatively TRBD1 (5 bases). Trimming removed 3 bases at V and 8 bases at J, with 18 bases between. Germline lookup yields CDR1 SGHRS and CDR2 YFSETQ. The CDR3 runs 15 residues. The CDR3 is CASSSELGPVDEQFF. CDR3 nucleotides: TGCGCCAGCAGCTCGGAACTGGGGCCTGTGGATGAGCAGTTCTTC.

The J gene is TRBJ1-2, the V gene TRBV19; D is uncertain. The length of the CDR3 is 11 residues. V lost 1 base and J 7 bases, leaving 4 bases between the germline ends. CDR1 is LNHDA, CDR2 SQIVND, per germline (reference sequence). The CDR3 DNA is TGTGCCAGTAGTATAGCTGGTGGCTACACCTTC. It codes for CASSIAGGYTF.

The chain carries TRBV30 and TRBJ2-1, with 7 positions matching TRBD2. Germline V gives CDR1 GTSNPN, CDR2 SVGIG (reference sequence). The CDR3 consists of 14 residues. Germline trimming cut 1 base from V and 10 bases from J; bases unmatched to any gene: 10. The DNA for the CDR3 is TGTGCCTGGAGTGGGACTAGTTGGGGAAGAGAGCAGTTCTTC. It specifies CAWSGTSWGREQFF.

The J gene is TRBJ1-1, the V gene TRBV10-3; 7 bases are shared with TRBD1. Germline-derived CDR1 and CDR2 are ENHRY and SYGVKD. This CDR3 contains 15 residues. V lost 2 bases and J lost 1; bases outside the gene matches: 4. CDR3 DNA: TGTGCCATCAGTGAGCCCGGACAGGCGAACACTGAAGCTTTCTTT. This sequence encodes CAISEPGQANTEAFF.

The chain joins TRBV15 to TRBJ2-3; TRBD1 matches 8 bases. Germline-derived CDR1 and CDR2 are LNHNV and YYDKDF (reference sequence). V trimming: 8 bases; J trimming: 6 bases; junction bases outside the gene matches: 10. There are 14 residues in the CDR3. The CDR3 coding sequence is TGTGCCACCCGCGCGAGGGACAGGAAGGATACGCAGTATTTT. Its protein is CATRARDRKDTQYF.

The chain employs TRBV2 and TRBJ2-1; no clear D. Germline values: CDR1 SNHLY, CDR2 FYNNEI. V shed 4 bases and J shed 7 bases, with 14 bases lying between them. The CDR3 has 14 amino acids. The CDR3 nucleotides read TGTGCCAGCAGTGTTGGGCTAGTGGGTAATGAGCAGTTCTTC. It specifies CASSVGLVGNEQFF.

The table lists this clonotype with a count of one. The chain is built from TRBV29-1 and TRBJ1-5, with 7 nucleotides matching TRBD1. The CDR3 is made up of 14 amino acids. Germline lookup yields CDR1 SQVTM and CDR2 ANQGSEA. The V and J ends lost 3 bases and 5 bases, in that order; junction bases with no gene match: 7. The CDR3 DNA follows: TGCAGCGTTGATGCAGTAAGGGGGCATCAGCCCCAGCATTTT. Translating it yields CSVDAVRGHQPQHF.

The chain carries TRBV7-9 and TRBJ1-4; D is ambiguous. Germline V CDR1 and CDR2: SEHNR, FQNEAQ (reference sequence). CDR3 length: 14 amino acids. Trimming left V 0 bases short and J 5 bases short, with 7 bases between. The CDR3 nucleotides read TGTGCCAGCAGCTTAGCACAGACAAATGAAAAACTGTTTTTT. It specifies CASSLAQTNEKLFF.

This rearrangement joins TRBV19 to TRBJ1-4, with D possibly being TRBD1 (6 bases). CDR3 length: 16 amino acids. Per the germline V gene, CDR1 is LNHDA and CDR2 is SQIVND (reference sequence). The germline V and J ends were trimmed by 9 bases and 0 bases, with 17 bases remaining between them. The CDR3 spells CASTTQGRATNEKLFF. In nucleotides, the CDR3 is TGTGCCAGCACGACCCAGGGGAGGGCAACTAATGAAAAACTGTTTTTT.

V is TRBV5-1 and J is TRBJ2-1, with TRBD1 as a possible D gene (6 bases). The V end was cut by 3 bases, the J end by 6 bases, with 31 bases between. Per germline, CDR1 SGHRS and CDR2 YFSETQ. The CDR3 is 20 amino acids. The CDR3 region is CASSSTWEPNRAPDLNEQFF. As DNA, the CDR3 is TGCGCCAGCAGCTCAACTTGGGAACCGAACAGGGCCCCAGATCTCAATGAGCAGTTCTTC.

The chain uses TRBV20-1 and TRBJ2-1; D ambiguous. Trimming removed 3 bases from V and 5 bases from J, with 11 bases in between. The CDR3 has 13 amino acids. Per germline, CDR1 DFQATT and CDR2 SNEGSKA (reference sequence). CDR3 nucleotides: TGCAGTGCTAGTCGGCCGTTAAACAATGAGCAGTTCTTC. Translating it yields CSASRPLNNEQFF.

This chain connects TRBV4-3 to TRBJ1-1, with D possibly matching TRBD1 (6 bases). Germline V gives CDR1 LGHNA, CDR2 YSLEER. V was trimmed by 4 bases and J by 5 bases, leaving 23 bases between them. There are 17 residues in the CDR3. The CDR3 loop is CASSRKGYGGAGTEAFF. CDR3 nucleotide sequence: TGCGCCAGCAGCCGTAAAGGGTACGGGGGCGCGGGGACTGAAGCTTTCTTT.

Remarks on this clonotype: A junction end diverges from the germline sequence, so it may reflect a read error. V gene TRBV9 combines with J gene TRBJ1-1; D is ambiguous. Germline V gives CDR1 SGDLS, CDR2 YYNGEE. The CDR3 has 15 residues. The CDR3 DNA reads TGTGTCAGCAGCCCACGACACGGACCGAACACTGAAGCTTTCTTT. Encoded protein: CVSSPRHGPNTEAFF.

The genes are TRBV5-4 and TRBJ1-1; unclear D gene. Trimming left V 0 bases short and J 6 bases short, with 12 bases between. CDR3 length: 14 amino acids. CDR1 is SGHNT, CDR2 YYREEE, per germline (reference sequence). The CDR3 protein is CASSLGGGNAEAFF. For the CDR3, the DNA is TGTGCCAGCAGCTTGGGAGGCGGAAACGCTGAAGCTTTCTTT. Full variable domain (missing parts from reference TRBV5-4 and TRBJ1-1): ETGVTQSPTHLIKTRGQQVTLRCSSQSGHNTVSWYQQALGQGPQFIFQYYREEENGRGNFPPRFSGLQFPNYSSELNVNALELDDSALYLCASSLGGGNAEAFFGQGTRLTVV.

V usage is TRBV5-1 and J usage is TRBJ1-4, with TRBD1 matching over 7 bases. The ends lost 1 base at V and 2 bases at J; junction bases unmatched: 2. This CDR3 has 15 amino acids. Germline lookup yields CDR1 SGHRS and CDR2 YFSETQ. The CDR3 is CASSLKGQTNEKLFF. CDR3 sequence (DNA): TGCGCCAGCAGCTTGAAGGGACAGACTAATGAAAAACTGTTTTTT.

The V gene is TRBV12-3 or TRBV12-4, the J gene TRBJ1-2; 8 bases are shared with TRBD1. V lost 6 bases, J lost 0 bases, and 6 bases stayed unmatched. The CDR3 has 15 residues. The CDR3 sequence is CASSRDRWANYGYTF. The CDR3 DNA is TGTGCCAGCAGCCGGGACAGGTGGGCTAACTATGGCTACACCTTC.

The CDR3 here is CASSFLIQGNQPQHF. DNA of the CDR3: TGTGCCAGCAGCTTTCTGATACAGGGGAATCAGCCCCAGCATTTT. The J gene is TRBJ1-5, the V gene TRBV7-2, with TRBD1 matching over 7 bases. V shed 3 bases, J shed 4 bases, and the junction held 6 bases outside the gene matches. Germline values: CDR1 SGHTA, CDR2 FQGNSA. This CDR3 has 15 residues.

The chain has TRBV19 and TRBJ1-1; no firm D call. Germline assignment: CDR1 LNHDA and CDR2 SQIVND (reference sequence). The CDR3 runs 15 residues. V was cut by 2 bases and J by 4 bases, with 14 bases left in between. The CDR3 bases are TGTGCCAGTAGTATAATTGAAGGGTTGGGCACTGAAGCTTTCTTT. Its protein is CASSIIEGLGTEAFF.

The table lists this clonotype with a count of one. The chain carries TRBV12-3 or TRBV12-4 and TRBJ1-2, with 8 bases that match TRBD1. J gave up 5 bases and V 6 bases, and 5 bases lay outside the gene matches. CDR3 length: 13 residues. The CDR3 region is CASRGTGVYGYTF. The CDR3 DNA follows: TGTGCCAGCAGAGGGACAGGCGTTTATGGCTACACCTTC.

This sequence joins TRBV10-3 and TRBJ2-3; D unclear. CDR1 is ENHRY, CDR2 SYGVKD, per germline. There are 14 residues in the CDR3. V was shortened by 8 bases and J by 4 bases, with 16 bases between the two germline ends. Here the CDR3 reads CAIRPLLSSDTQYF. Here the CDR3 DNA reads TGTGCCATCCGCCCCCTCCTCAGCTCAGATACGCAGTATTTT.